Below, 2 T cell receptor beta chains from the same sample are listed, as sequenced in a study of shared clonotypes between healthy human individuals. Method: immunoSEQ multiplex PCR; TCRdb's copy keeps in-frame clones and lacks some. The table lists under 650,000 clones, 95% to 97% of them singletons. Sequencing was carried out using naive CD4+ T cells sorted from blood. Specified subset: CD45RA+ positively selected. These receptors all come from a woman aged 25-40 years in good health.

The rearrangement uses TRBV28 and TRBJ2-1; no clear D. V gave up 8 bases and J gave up 6 bases, with 8 bases separating them. Germline V gene sequence: CDR1 MDHEN, CDR2 SYDVKM. CDR3 length: 11 residues. The CDR3 DNA is TGTGCCAGCCGCGCGGCCAATGAGCAGTTCTTC. Encoded protein: CASRAANEQFF.

This rearrangement joins TRBV7-8 to TRBJ2-5; 9 bases line up with TRBD2. The J call could be wrong; TRBJ2-7 is a better fit for the DNA end. The CDR3 runs 15 residues. Germline V gene sequence: CDR1 SGHVS, CDR2 FQNEAQ. CDR3 sequence reads: CASSNGLAGSYEQYF. CDR3 in DNA: TGTGCCAGCAGCAACGGGCTAGCGGGGAGCTACGAGCAGTACTTC.